This T cell receptor (beta chain) was captured by sequencing in a study of T cells in tumors after PD-1 blockade. Looked up from germline, CDR1 is MNHEY and CDR2 is SMNVEV (reference sequence). The CDR3 contains 16 residues. V lost 0 bases and J lost 5, with 15 bases in between. Study-level findings and limits: Among squamous cell carcinoma expanded CD8+ clones, approximately 52% of exhausted ones versus about 30% of others were novel.

The assay was immunoSEQ multiplex PCR, and TCRdb's table has in-frame clones only and misses some. The sample contains around 14,000 clones, roughly two thirds of which appear only once. On this clone: Its antigen is unidentified.

Tumor biopsies came from the same primary tumor site before and after PD-1 blockade. The rearrangement links TRBV27 to TRBJ2-3, with D hard to call. The TCR sequence derives from a human donor with cutaneous squamous cell carcinoma. Sequencing was performed on tumor tissue, taken after anti-PD-1 treatment. The CDR3 nucleotides are TGTGCCAGCAGTTTATCCAGGTCCGGAGCGAGAGATACGCAGTATTTT. This sequence encodes CASSLSRSGARDTQYF.